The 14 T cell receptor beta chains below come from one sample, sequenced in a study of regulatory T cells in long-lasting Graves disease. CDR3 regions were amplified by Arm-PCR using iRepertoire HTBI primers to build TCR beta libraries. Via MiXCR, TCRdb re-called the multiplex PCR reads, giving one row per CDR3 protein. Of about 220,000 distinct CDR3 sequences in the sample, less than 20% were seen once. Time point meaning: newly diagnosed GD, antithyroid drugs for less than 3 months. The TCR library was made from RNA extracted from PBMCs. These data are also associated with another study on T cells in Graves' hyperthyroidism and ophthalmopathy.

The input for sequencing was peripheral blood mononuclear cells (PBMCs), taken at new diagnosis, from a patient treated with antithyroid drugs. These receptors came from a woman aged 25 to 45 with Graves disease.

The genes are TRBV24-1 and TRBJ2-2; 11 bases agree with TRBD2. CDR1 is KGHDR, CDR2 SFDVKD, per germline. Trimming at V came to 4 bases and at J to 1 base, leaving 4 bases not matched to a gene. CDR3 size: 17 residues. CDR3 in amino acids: CATSDFGTSGNTGELFF. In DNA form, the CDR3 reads TGTGCCACCAGTGACTTCGGGACTAGCGGGAACACCGGGGAGCTGTTTTTT.

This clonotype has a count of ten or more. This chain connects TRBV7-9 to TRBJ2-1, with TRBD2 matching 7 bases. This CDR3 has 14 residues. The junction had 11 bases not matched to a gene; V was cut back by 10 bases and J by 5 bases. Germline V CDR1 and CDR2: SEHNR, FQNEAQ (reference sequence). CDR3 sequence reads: CATRASGMHNEQFF. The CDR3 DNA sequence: TGTGCCACCCGTGCCAGCGGGATGCACAATGAGCAGTTCTTC.

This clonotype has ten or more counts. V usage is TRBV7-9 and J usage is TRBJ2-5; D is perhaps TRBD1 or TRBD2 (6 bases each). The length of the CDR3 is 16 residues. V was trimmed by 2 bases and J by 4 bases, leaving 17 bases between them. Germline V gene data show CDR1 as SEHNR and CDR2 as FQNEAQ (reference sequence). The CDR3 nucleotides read TGTGCCAGCAGCTTATCGGAGGGGGGAGATGTAGAGACCCAGTACTTC. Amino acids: CASSLSEGGDVETQYF.

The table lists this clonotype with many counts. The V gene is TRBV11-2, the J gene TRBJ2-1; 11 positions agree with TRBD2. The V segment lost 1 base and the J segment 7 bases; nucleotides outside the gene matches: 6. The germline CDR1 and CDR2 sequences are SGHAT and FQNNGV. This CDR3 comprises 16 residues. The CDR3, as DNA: TGTGCCAGCAGCTTAGGGAGGGCTAGCGGGGGGAATGAGCAGTTCTTC. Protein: CASSLGRASGGNEQFF. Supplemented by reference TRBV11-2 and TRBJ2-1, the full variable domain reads EAGVAQSPRYKIIEKRQSVAFWCNPISGHATLYWYQQILGQGPKLLIQFQNNGVVDDSQLPKDRFSAERLKGVDSTLKIQPAKLEDSAVYLCASSLGRASGGNEQFFGPGTRLTVL.

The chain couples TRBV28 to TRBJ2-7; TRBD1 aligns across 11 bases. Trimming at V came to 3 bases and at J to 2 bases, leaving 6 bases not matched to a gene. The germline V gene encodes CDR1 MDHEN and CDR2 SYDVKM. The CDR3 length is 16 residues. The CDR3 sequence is CASSLDRGLSPYEQYF. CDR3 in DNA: TGTGCCAGCAGTTTGGACAGGGGGCTAAGCCCCTACGAGCAGTACTTC.

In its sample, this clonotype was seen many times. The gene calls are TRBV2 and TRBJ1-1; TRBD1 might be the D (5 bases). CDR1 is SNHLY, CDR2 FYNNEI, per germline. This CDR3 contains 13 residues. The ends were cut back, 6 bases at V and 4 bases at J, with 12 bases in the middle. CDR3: CASRDIGVTEAFF. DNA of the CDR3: TGTGCCAGCAGGGACATAGGGGTCACTGAAGCTTTCTTT.

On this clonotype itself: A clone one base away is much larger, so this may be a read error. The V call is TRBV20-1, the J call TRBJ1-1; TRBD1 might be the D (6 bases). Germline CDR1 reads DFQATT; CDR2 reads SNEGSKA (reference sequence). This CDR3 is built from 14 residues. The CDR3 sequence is CSAGDPGTSTEAFF. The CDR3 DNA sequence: TGCAGTGCTGGAGATCCGGGGACAAGCACTGAAGCTTTCTTT.

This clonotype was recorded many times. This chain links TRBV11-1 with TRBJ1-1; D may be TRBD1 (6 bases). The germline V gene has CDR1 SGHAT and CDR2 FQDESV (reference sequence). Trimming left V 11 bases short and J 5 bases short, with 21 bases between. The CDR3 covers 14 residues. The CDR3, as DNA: TGTGCCTCTCAGCTGGGGGCGAGGGGGACTGAAGCTTTCTTT. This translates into CASQLGARGTEAFF.

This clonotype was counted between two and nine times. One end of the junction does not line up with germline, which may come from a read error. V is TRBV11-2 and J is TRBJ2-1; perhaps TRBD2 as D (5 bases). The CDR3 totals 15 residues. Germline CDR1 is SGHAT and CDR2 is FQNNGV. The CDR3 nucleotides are TGCGCCAGCAGCCAAACCCCTCCTAGCCACAATGAGCAGTTCTTC. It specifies CASSQTPPSHNEQFF.

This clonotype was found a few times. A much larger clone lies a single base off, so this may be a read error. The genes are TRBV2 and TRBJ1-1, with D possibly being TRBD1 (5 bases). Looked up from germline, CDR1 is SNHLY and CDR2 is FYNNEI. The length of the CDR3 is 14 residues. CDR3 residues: CASSPEEVGTEALF. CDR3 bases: TGTGCCAGCAGTCCCGAGGAGGTAGGGACTGAAGCTCTCTTT. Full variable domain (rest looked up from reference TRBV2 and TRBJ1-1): EPEVTQTPSHQVTQMGQEVILRCVPISNHLYFYWYRQILGQKVEFLVSFYNNEISEKSEIFDDQFSVERPDGSNFTLKIRSTKLEDSAMYFCASSPEEVGTEALFGQGTRLTVV.

The CDR3 coding sequence is TGTGCCAGCAGGCAACCGGGACGGACGAATGAAAAACTGTTTTTT. This gives the protein CASRQPGRTNEKLFF. The chain joins TRBV28 to TRBJ1-4; D perhaps matches TRBD1 (5 bases). Per the germline V gene, CDR1 is MDHEN and CDR2 is SYDVKM. Trimming removed 6 bases at V and 5 bases at J, with 16 bases between. The length of the CDR3 is 15 residues.

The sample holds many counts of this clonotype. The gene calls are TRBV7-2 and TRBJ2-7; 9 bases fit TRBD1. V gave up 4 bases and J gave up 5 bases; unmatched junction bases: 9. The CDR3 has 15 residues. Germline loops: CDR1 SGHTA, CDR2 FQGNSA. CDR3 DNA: TGTGCCAGCAGCTCCGGGACAGGGAATCGGAACGAGCAGTACTTC. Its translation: CASSSGTGNRNEQYF.

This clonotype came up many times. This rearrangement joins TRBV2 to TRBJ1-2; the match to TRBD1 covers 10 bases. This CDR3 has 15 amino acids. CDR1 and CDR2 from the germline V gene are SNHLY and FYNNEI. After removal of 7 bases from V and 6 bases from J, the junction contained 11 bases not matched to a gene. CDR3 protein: CASTFTGTGAHGYTF. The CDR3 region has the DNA TGTGCCAGCACCTTTACCGGGACAGGGGCCCATGGCTACACCTTC.

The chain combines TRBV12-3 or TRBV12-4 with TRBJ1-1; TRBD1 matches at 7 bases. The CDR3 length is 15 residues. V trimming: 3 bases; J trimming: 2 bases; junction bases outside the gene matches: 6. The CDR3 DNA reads TGTGCCAGCAGTTTGCATGGACAGGTAAACACTGAAGCTTTCTTT. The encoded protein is CASSLHGQVNTEAFF.